Sequencing of this T cell receptor beta chain was carried out in a study of blood T cell repertoires in COVID-19. The overall study: In each case, the material was cDNA or gDNA derived from T cells, B-cell-depleted T cells, or PBMCs.

Donors in Cohort 3 counted as recovered after two negative PCRs, clearance, or symptom resolution. How the authors handled the data: Reference gene primer amplification gave nucleated cell count estimates. Sequenced by immunoSEQ multiplex PCR; TCRdb stores in-frame clones only, minus some. V and J calls and clone size come straight from that table; D and trimming were deduced from the DNA. This table holds 110,000 to 150,000 clones, about nine tenths found once. Input material: PBMCs or T cells enriched from blood (not recorded which). The origin of this receptor is a man aged 45-60 years who had recovered from COVID-19.

CDR3 sequence: CATSRGGTGAFQPQHF. For the CDR3, the DNA is TGTGCCACCAGCAGAGGGGGGACAGGGGCTTTCCAGCCCCAGCATTTT. This chain connects TRBV15 to TRBJ1-5; 10 nucleotides align to TRBD1. V was clipped by 1 base and J by 7 bases; unmatched bases: 7. Per the germline V gene, CDR1 is LNHNV and CDR2 is YYDKDF (reference sequence). CDR3 size: 16 residues. The whole variable domain, remainder taken from reference TRBV15 and TRBJ1-5, is DAMVIQNPRYQVTQFGKPVTLSCSQTLNHNVMYWYQQKSSQAPKLLFHYYDKDFNNEADTPDNFQSRRPNTSFCFLDIRSPGLGDTAMYLCATSRGGTGAFQPQHFGDGTRLSIL.